Presented here are 25 T cell receptor beta chains from one specimen sequenced in a study of T cell clonality in common variable immunodeficiency. Some clones are missing from TCRdb's copy, which holds only in-frame ones; the method was immunoSEQ multiplex PCR. The specimen has 40,000 to 45,000 clones, none found just once. The sequencing input was peripheral blood mononuclear cells. The origin of the receptors is a person aged 18 to 75 in good health.

This clone was detected ten times or more. The CDR3 is cut off 3 residues early in the read; its end comes from the germline J gene. The chain couples TRBV6-2 or TRBV6-3 to TRBJ2-2, with 7 bases matching TRBD1. The CDR3 extends over 17 amino acids. The germline CDR1 and CDR2 sequences are MNHEY and SVGEGT. Trimming cost V 2 bases and J 6 bases; bases outside gene matches: 12. CDR3 DNA, as far as it was read: TGTGCCAGCAGTTACCCATCGACAGGGTTTTTTCCCGGGGAG. Translating it yields CASSYPSTGFFPGE. The CDR3 reads in full as CASSYPSTGFFPGELFF.

This clone was seen repeatedly, ten times or more. The read finishes 3 residues shy of the CDR3 end, and the germline J gene is used to complete it. The V call is TRBV28, the J call TRBJ1-6; 8 bases are shared with TRBD1. Trimming removed 1 base from V and 9 bases from J; junction bases left unmatched: 5. Germline V gene data show CDR1 as MDHEN and CDR2 as SYDVKM. The CDR3 consists of 15 residues. Here the CDR3 reads CASSLSTGGGSPLHF. Incomplete CDR3 DNA: TGTGCCAGCAGTTTATCCACAGGGGGTGGTTCACCC. Looking up the rest from reference TRBV28 and TRBJ1-6 gives the full variable domain: DVKVTQSSRYLVKRTGEKVFLECVQDMDHENMFWYRQDPGLGLRLIYFSYDVKMKEKGDIPEGYSVSREKKERFSLILESASTNQTSMYLCASSLSTGGGSPLHFGNGTRLTVT.

This clone has at least ten counts. Sequencing ends 3 residues short of the CDR3 end; the germline J gene provides the rest. J is TRBJ2-3 and V is TRBV5-1, with 14 bases fitting TRBD2. V was clipped by 7 bases and J by 5 bases; unmatched bases: 0. Germline V gene data show CDR1 as SGHRS and CDR2 as YFSETQ. This CDR3 spans 13 amino acids. The CDR3 sequence: CASGLAGGDTQYF. The sequenced part of the CDR3 DNA is TGCGCCAGCGGACTAGCGGGGGGAGATACG.

This clone was counted many times. The CDR3 is cut off 3 residues early in the read; its end comes from the germline J gene. The rearrangement joins TRBV5-1 to TRBJ1-1, with 8 bases fitting TRBD1. CDR1 SGHRS and CDR2 YFSETQ come from the germline V gene. CDR3 length equals 19 residues. Trimming took 9 bases from V and 4 from J; bases not matched to a gene: 26. The covered CDR3 bases are TGCGCCATCGATCTGGGACAGGCGGCATTCGGGGCCATGAGCACTGAA. Translating gives CAIDLGQAAFGAMSTE. The CDR3, in full, reads CAIDLGQAAFGAMSTEAFF.

This clone came up many times. The CDR3 DNA, read in part, is TGTGCCAGCAGCCGTGTCGGGAACACTGAA. Translated, it gives CASSRVGNTE. The entire CDR3 protein reads CASSRVGNTEAFF. V gene TRBV5-6 combines with J gene TRBJ1-1; no reliable D call. The CDR3 goes on 3 residues after the read ends, and that part is filled in from the germline J gene. Per germline, CDR1 SGHDT and CDR2 YYEEEE. This CDR3 spans 13 amino acids. Trimming pared 4 bases from V and 1 base from J, leaving 8 bases between. The full variable domain, in which reference TRBV5-6 and TRBJ1-1 provide the parts outside the CDR3, is DAGVTQSPTHLIKTRGQQVTLRCSPKSGHDTVSWYQQALGQGPQFIFQYYEEEERQRGNFPDRFSGHQFPNYSSELNVNALLLGDSALYLCASSRVGNTEAFFGQGTRLTVV.

This clone was seen at least ten times. The read falls 3 residues short of the CDR3 end, and the missing part is taken from the germline J gene. The rearrangement joins TRBV7-6 to TRBJ2-2, with D perhaps matching TRBD2 (5 bases). Germline loops: CDR1 SGHVS, CDR2 FNYEAQ. The CDR3 has 16 amino acids. V lost 2 bases and J 8 bases, leaving 18 bases between the germline ends. CDR3 in amino acids: CASSLSPPGVGGELFF. CDR3 DNA (partial): TGTGCCAGCAGCTTATCACCCCCCGGGGTTGGAGGGGAG.

With respect to this clone: The read ends 3 residues before the CDR3 terminus; that terminus is restored from the germline J gene. V usage is TRBV7-2 and J usage is TRBJ2-3; weak D call: TRBD2 (6 bases). The CDR3 consists of 17 residues. V lost 0 bases and J 2 bases, leaving 15 bases between the germline ends. The V gene's germline CDR1 is SGHTA and CDR2 FQGNSA. The CDR3 DNA, read in part, is TGTGCCAGCAGCTTAGCTTCGGCTAGCGTACCCACAGATACG. Residues: CASSLASASVPTDT. The CDR3 in full is CASSLASASVPTDTQYF.

This clone was found many times. Sequencing ends 3 residues short of the CDR3 end; the germline J gene provides the rest. V gene TRBV6-2 or TRBV6-3 combines with J gene TRBJ2-7; a weak D match, TRBD2 (7 bases). Germline V gives CDR1 MNHEY, CDR2 SVGEGT. The CDR3 covers 17 residues. V was shortened by 9 bases and J by 0 bases, with 24 bases between the two germline ends. This CDR3 is CARIPWGLAAISYEQYF. The CDR3 bases that were read are TGTGCCAGGATTCCCTGGGGGCTAGCGGCAATCTCCTACGAG.

This clone was detected ten times or more. The CDR3 spells CASSYYFMDRAGETQYF. Partial CDR3 DNA: TGTGCCAGCAGTTACTACTTTATGGACAGGGCGGGGGAGACC. The J gene is TRBJ2-5, the V gene TRBV6-2 or TRBV6-3; 8 bases align to TRBD1. The read is 3 residues too short to cover the CDR3 end, so that end is filled in from the germline J gene. Germline V gene sequence: CDR1 MNHEY, CDR2 SVGEGT. The CDR3 length is 17 residues. J lost 5 bases, V lost 1 base, and 12 bases had no gene match.

This clone was detected many times. The read ends 3 residues shy of where the CDR3 ends; the end is completed using the germline J gene. V and J are TRBV14 and TRBJ2-1; 10 bases line up with TRBD2. CDR3 size: 18 residues. Trimming at V came to 4 bases and at J to 7 bases, leaving 16 bases not matched to a gene. Germline-derived CDR1 and CDR2 are SGHDN and FVKESK. CDR3 region: CASSPLASGRAPRNEQFF. The sequenced CDR3 bases are TGTGCCAGCAGCCCCCTCGCTAGCGGGAGAGCCCCCAGGAATGAG.

This clone came up many times. The read terminates 3 residues ahead of where the CDR3 ends, so the germline J gene completes it. The V call is TRBV12-3 or TRBV12-4, the J call TRBJ2-1, with 9 bases lining up with TRBD2. The CDR3 is 14 amino acids. The ends lost 3 bases at V and 6 bases at J; junction bases unmatched: 3. CDR3 bases read: TGTGCCAGCAGTTTTCGCGGGGGGGTCAATGAG. Amino acid sequence: CASSFRGGVNE. The CDR3 in full is CASSFRGGVNEQFF.

This clone has a count of ten or more. The read terminates 3 residues ahead of where the CDR3 ends, so the germline J gene completes it. The chain has TRBV2 and TRBJ2-1; 7 bases match TRBD1. Per germline, CDR1 SNHLY and CDR2 FYNNEI. Unmatched junction bases numbered 11, after V lost 5 bases and J lost 4 bases. The CDR3 contains 16 residues. CDR3 protein: CASSKTGSGFYNEQFF. Partial CDR3 DNA: TGTGCCAGCAGTAAGACAGGGTCAGGTTTTTACAATGAG.

To note about this clone: The read comes to an end 3 residues before the CDR3 does, leaving the germline J gene to fill in the end. The chain couples TRBV19 to TRBJ1-3, with D possibly TRBD1 on 6 matching bases. Germline assignment: CDR1 LNHDA and CDR2 SQIVND (reference sequence). The CDR3 covers 17 residues. V was shortened by 9 bases and J by 0 bases, with 21 bases between the two germline ends. The sequenced CDR3 bases are TGTGCCAGCAAACCTTCGGGGGGGCAACGCTCTGGAAACACC. This translates into CASKPSGGQRSGNT. The whole CDR3 region reads CASKPSGGQRSGNTIYF.

In its sample, this clone was seen many times. Germline and junction disagree at one end, which may indicate a read error. The CDR3 end lies 3 residues beyond the end of the read and is filled in from the germline J gene. This chain joins TRBV4-2 and TRBJ2-4, with 11 bases that match TRBD1. Germline lookup yields CDR1 LGHNA and CDR2 YNFKEQ. This CDR3 has 15 amino acids. The CDR3 protein is CASSHGTGGKNIQYF. The CDR3 bases that were read are TGCGCCAGCAGCCATGGGACAGGGGGCAAAAACATT.

This clone was seen ten or more times. The read gets to within 3 residues of the CDR3 end, and the germline J gene fills in the rest. The gene calls are TRBV7-8 and TRBJ2-7; 7 bases are a match to TRBD2. The germline V gene has CDR1 SGHVS and CDR2 FQNEAQ. There are 16 residues in the CDR3. The J segment lost 3 bases and the V segment lost 1 base, leaving 9 bases of the junction unmatched. The CDR3 DNA, read in part, is TGTGCCAGCAGCTTAGTGTCCGGGGGGATCCTCTACGAG. It encodes CASSLVSGGILYE. The CDR3 in full is CASSLVSGGILYEQYF.

This clone has a handful of counts. The read terminates 3 residues ahead of where the CDR3 ends, so the germline J gene completes it. The chain carries TRBV2 and TRBJ1-3, with a possible D match to TRBD1 (6 bases). CDR1 SNHLY and CDR2 FYNNEI come from the germline V gene. V lost 0 bases and J lost 2, with 8 bases in between. CDR3 length: 15 amino acids. The sequenced CDR3 bases are TGTGCCAGCAGTGAAGCCCCAGGGGCTGGAAACACC. It specifies CASSEAPGAGNT. The whole CDR3 protein reads CASSEAPGAGNTIYF.

This clone was counted ten times or more. The DNA ends 3 residues before the CDR3 does, and the rest of the CDR3 is filled in from the germline J gene. The chain links TRBV11-3 to TRBJ1-1; the match to TRBD1 covers 8 bases. The J segment lost 1 base and the V segment lost 4 bases, leaving 5 bases of the junction unmatched. Germline-derived CDR1 and CDR2 are SGHNT and YENEEA. This CDR3 has 15 residues. The CDR3 reads CASSSRGQGNTEAFF. Incomplete CDR3 DNA: TGTGCCAGCAGCTCCAGGGGGCAAGGGAACACTGAA.

This clone appeared many times. The read halts 3 residues ahead of the CDR3 end, with the missing end drawn from the germline J gene. The V call is TRBV10-3, the J call TRBJ2-5, with TRBD2 identical over 11 bases. The CDR3 loop spans 15 amino acids. The V gene end was trimmed by 6 bases and the J gene end by 0 bases; junction bases not matched to a gene: 3. CDR1 is ENHRY and CDR2 is SYGVKD in the germline V gene. The CDR3 here is CAIRTSGGNQETQYF. CDR3 DNA, as far as it was read: TGTGCCATCAGAACTAGCGGGGGTAACCAAGAGACC.

At least ten counts were recorded for this clone. At one of its ends the junction is not consistent with the germline gene, which may arise from a read error. The read halts 3 residues ahead of the CDR3 end, with the missing end drawn from the germline J gene. V and J are TRBV4-2 and TRBJ2-3; tentatively, D is TRBD1 or TRBD2 (5 bases each). The length of the CDR3 is 13 residues. Germline loops: CDR1 LGHNA, CDR2 YNFKEQ. CDR3 sequence: CASSRGDTDTQYF. CDR3 DNA (partial): TGCGCCAGCAGCCGAGGGGACACAGATACG.

Details on this clone: Coverage ceases 3 residues before the CDR3 finishes, and the germline J gene fills in the end. The chain has TRBV7-9 and TRBJ1-4; TRBD1 might be the D (6 bases). The CDR3 covers 15 residues. The V gene lost 1 base and the J gene lost 5 bases, with 11 bases spanning the gap. CDR1 and CDR2 from the germline V gene are SEHNR and FQNEAQ (reference sequence). The part of the CDR3 DNA that was read is TGTGCCAGCAGCTTAGAGCCAGGGGAAAATGAAAAA. This gives the protein CASSLEPGENEK. The entire CDR3 reads CASSLEPGENEKLFF.

This clone was detected many times. The read finishes 3 residues shy of the CDR3 end, and the germline J gene is used to complete it. The genes are TRBV12-3 or TRBV12-4 and TRBJ1-2; TRBD1 matches 10 bases. The junction had 4 bases not matched to a gene; V was cut back by 5 bases and J by 4 bases. This CDR3 has 14 residues. The part of the CDR3 DNA that was read is TGTGCCAGCAGTAGACGGACAGGGGGCTATGGC. Translated: CASSRRTGGYG. The full CDR3 protein reads CASSRRTGGYGYTF.

This clone occurred many times. Read coverage stops 3 residues before the CDR3 terminus; the germline J gene supplies the remainder. Other DNA sequences in the same sample also yield this CDR3. The rearrangement uses TRBV5-1 and TRBJ2-3; 8 positions agree with TRBD2. Germline V lookup: CDR1 SGHRS, CDR2 YFSETQ. Trimming at V came to 2 bases and at J to 0 bases, leaving 5 bases not matched to a gene. The CDR3 totals 16 residues. The sequenced CDR3 bases are TGCGCCAGCAGCTTAGGACTAGCAGATAGCACAGATACG. This encodes CASSLGLADSTDT. The entire CDR3 protein is CASSLGLADSTDTQYF.

This clone has at least ten counts. The read comes to an end 3 residues before the CDR3 does, leaving the germline J gene to fill in the end. The chain joins TRBV20-1 to TRBJ1-1; 10 bases agree with TRBD1. The CDR3 covers 13 residues. Per germline, CDR1 DFQATT and CDR2 SNEGSKA (reference sequence). The CDR3 bases that were read are TGCAGAAACCGGGGACAGGGGACTACTGAA. The encoded protein is CRNRGQGTTE. The CDR3 reads in full as CRNRGQGTTEAFF.

This clone has a count of ten or more. Read coverage stops 3 residues before the CDR3 terminus; the germline J gene supplies the remainder. The rearrangement links TRBV7-9 to TRBJ1-3; possible D gene TRBD1, 5 bases. The CDR3 spans 14 residues. V lost 5 bases and J 4 bases, leaving 12 bases between the germline ends. The germline gives CDR1 SEHNR, CDR2 FQNEAQ (reference sequence). CDR3 bases read: TGTGCCAGCAGCCCCCCAGGGCTCGGAAACACC. Translating gives CASSPPGLGNT. The entire CDR3 protein reads CASSPPGLGNTIYF.

At least ten counts were recorded for this clone. The sequence runs out 3 residues before the end of the CDR3; the remainder is reconstructed from the germline J gene. The rearrangement joins TRBV20-1 to TRBJ2-7; 10 nucleotides agree with TRBD2. This CDR3 contains 13 residues. V was clipped by 5 bases and J by 3 bases; unmatched bases: 4. Germline CDR1 and CDR2: DFQATT and SNEGSKA (reference sequence). CDR3 region: CSASGTSDYEQYF. CDR3 DNA, as far as it was read: TGCAGTGCTTCCGGGACTAGCGACTACGAG.